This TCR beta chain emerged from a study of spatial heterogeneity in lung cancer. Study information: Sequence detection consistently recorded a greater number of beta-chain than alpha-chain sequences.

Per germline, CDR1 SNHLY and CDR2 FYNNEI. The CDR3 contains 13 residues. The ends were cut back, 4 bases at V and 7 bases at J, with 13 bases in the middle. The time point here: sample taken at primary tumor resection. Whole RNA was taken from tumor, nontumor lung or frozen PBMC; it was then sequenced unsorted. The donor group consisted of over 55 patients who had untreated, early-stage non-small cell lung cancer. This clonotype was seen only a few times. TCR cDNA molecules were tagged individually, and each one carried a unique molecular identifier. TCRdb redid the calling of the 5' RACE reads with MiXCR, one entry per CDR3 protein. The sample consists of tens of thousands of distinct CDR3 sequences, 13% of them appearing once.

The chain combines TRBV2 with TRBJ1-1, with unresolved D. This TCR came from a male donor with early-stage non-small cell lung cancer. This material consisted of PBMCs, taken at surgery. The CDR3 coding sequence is TGTGCCAGCAGTGGAAGGGAGTGGAGTGAAGCTTTCTTT. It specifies CASSGREWSEAFF.